This TCR beta chain is drawn from a study of CD8 T cells in ankylosing spondylitis. Study results and limitations: One TCR beta motif, made up of 7 or 8 highly homologous variants, appeared characteristic of ankylosing spondylitis blood.

On this clonotype itself: Its antigen is unknown.

The CDR3 spans 13 residues. Germline V lookup: CDR1 SGHNT, CDR2 YYREEE (reference sequence). Trimming pared 3 bases from V and 3 bases from J, leaving 9 bases between. TCRdb reprocessed the 5' RACE reads with MiXCR, giving one entry per CDR3 protein. This sample yields about 36,000 distinct CDR3 sequences, of which about 5.5% are seen a single time; about 12% belongs to the top ten. The sample consisted of blood, either unsorted or a sorted T cell fraction (not recorded which). The receptor comes from a male donor with ankylosing spondylitis or in good health (not recorded which). The genes are TRBV5-4 and TRBJ2-5, with a possible D match to TRBD1 (5 bases). For the CDR3, the DNA is TGTGCCAGCAGCTCAATCAGGGAAGAGACCCAGTACTTC. It is translated as CASSSIREETQYF.